Following are 27 T cell receptor beta chains from one sample sequenced in a study of type 1 and type 2 diabetes patients. Genomic DNA was the PCR template. Multiplex PCR with 30 forward and 13 reverse primers amplified the TCR beta CDR3. MiXCR, applied by TCRdb to the multiplex PCR reads, yields one record per CDR3 protein. The sample lists more than 250,000 distinct CDR3 sequences, roughly 50% occurring once. The sequenced material came from peripheral blood mononuclear cells (PBMCs). The receptor source for this set is a man aged 18 to 29 with type 2 diabetes.

This clonotype was seen many times. The junction departs from germline at one end; a sequencing error may be responsible. V and J are TRBV25-1 and TRBJ2-7; D may be TRBD2 (6 bases). From germline, CDR1 is MGHDK and CDR2 SYGVNS. The CDR3 covers 11 residues. The chain's CDR3 is CASSDPWTKIF. The CDR3 bases are TGTGCCAGCAGTGATCCTTGGACTAAAATCTTC.

This chain links TRBV2 with TRBJ1-4; tentatively, D is TRBD1 (5 bases). Trimming removed 2 bases at V and 1 base at J, with 8 bases between. Germline V gene lookup returns CDR1 SNHLY and CDR2 FYNNEI. This CDR3 is 15 amino acids long. Here the CDR3 reads CASSEWGVTNEKLFF. The CDR3 region has the DNA TGTGCCAGCAGTGAATGGGGGGTAACTAATGAAAAACTGTTTTTT.

This clonotype was observed a few times. The rearrangement joins TRBV30 to TRBJ2-6, with D perhaps matching TRBD1 (6 bases). The CDR3 is made up of 16 amino acids. Per germline, CDR1 GTSNPN and CDR2 SVGIG (reference sequence). Between the trimmed V and J ends, which lost 3 bases and 0 bases, there was a span of 12 bases. Here the CDR3 DNA reads TGTGCCTGGAGACGGACAGCGAGCTCTGGGGCCAACGTCCTGACTTTC. This translates into CAWRRTASSGANVLTF.

This sequence joins TRBV27 and TRBJ2-1; possibly TRBD2 for D (6 bases). V was cut by 8 bases and J by 2 bases, with 16 bases left in between. CDR3 length: 15 residues. Germline V CDR1 and CDR2: MNHEY, SMNVEV (reference sequence). The CDR3 is CASGGVGFTYNEQFF. CDR3 nucleotides: TGTGCCAGCGGCGGGGTGGGATTCACCTACAATGAGCAGTTCTTC.

This chain links TRBV19 with TRBJ1-2; TRBD1 matches 10 bases. The V segment lost 4 bases and the J segment 1 base; nucleotides outside the gene matches: 3. Germline-derived CDR1 and CDR2 are LNHDA and SQIVND (reference sequence). This CDR3 is 15 amino acids long. CDR3 residues: CASSTWTGGNYGYTF. For the CDR3, the DNA is TGTGCCAGTAGTACTTGGACAGGGGGTAACTATGGCTACACCTTC.

The chain recombines TRBV5-1 with TRBJ1-2; D is unresolved. The germline V and J ends were trimmed by 0 bases and 6 bases, with 9 bases remaining between them. There are 13 residues in the CDR3. From germline, CDR1 is SGHRS and CDR2 YFSETQ. CDR3 sequence reads: CASSLEGLDGYTF. Written as DNA, the CDR3 is TGCGCCAGCAGCTTGGAAGGGCTTGATGGCTACACCTTC.

The V and J genes are TRBV6-1 and TRBJ2-2; the D is unclear. The germline V gene has CDR1 MNHNS and CDR2 SASEGT. The CDR3 length is 14 residues. Trimming took off 4 bases at V and 3 bases at J, with 9 bases between the two ends. CDR3 sequence reads: CASSGGRDTGELFF. CDR3 nucleotides: TGTGCCAGCAGTGGAGGAAGGGACACCGGGGAGCTGTTTTTT.

The gene calls are TRBV15 and TRBJ2-3, with TRBD2 as a possible D gene (6 bases). Between the trimmed V and J ends, which lost 4 bases and 2 bases, there was a span of 28 bases. The CDR3 loop spans 20 amino acids. Germline V gene sequence: CDR1 LNHNV, CDR2 YYDKDF (reference sequence). The CDR3 protein is CATSTMVLARDRGSTDTQYF. In DNA form, the CDR3 reads TGTGCCACCAGCACGATGGTGCTAGCGAGAGACCGTGGCTCCACAGATACGCAGTATTTT. Using reference TRBV15 and TRBJ2-3 for the parts outside the CDR3, the full variable domain is DAMVIQNPRYQVTQFGKPVTLSCSQTLNHNVMYWYQQKSSQAPKLLFHYYDKDFNNEADTPDNFQSRRPNTSFCFLDIRSPGLGDTAMYLCATSTMVLARDRGSTDTQYFGPGTRLTVL.

This clonotype was observed a handful of times. The rearrangement joins TRBV6-1 to TRBJ2-3; D gene ambiguous. V lost 1 base, J lost 6 bases, and 14 bases lay in between. In germline, CDR1 is MNHNS, CDR2 SASEGT. The CDR3 length is 15 residues. CDR3 residues: CASSEVGRSSDTQYF. DNA for the CDR3: TGTGCCAGCAGTGAAGTCGGACGGTCAAGCGATACGCAGTATTTT.

The genes are TRBV20-1 and TRBJ2-7, with 7 bases that match TRBD2. This CDR3 has 13 amino acids. Germline values: CDR1 DFQATT, CDR2 SNEGSKA (reference sequence). Trimming took 6 bases from V and 5 from J; bases not matched to a gene: 10. CDR3 coding DNA: TGCAGTGCCCCCCTGGGAGGGTTTAACGAGCAGTACTTC. It yields the protein CSAPLGGFNEQYF.

A word on this clonotype: At one end, the junction sequence differs from germline, possibly due to a read error. The rearrangement joins TRBV10-1 to TRBJ1-4; no definite D call. The CDR3 loop spans 13 amino acids. Germline V lookup: CDR1 WNHNN, CDR2 SYGVQD (reference sequence). The CDR3 coding sequence is TGCGCCAGCAGTGAGTCGATTAATAAAAAACTGTTTTTT. Protein product: CASSESINKKLFF.

This clonotype occurred a few times. This chain uses TRBV15 with TRBJ2-3; no definite D call. Germline lookup yields CDR1 LNHNV and CDR2 YYDKDF (reference sequence). The CDR3 is 17 amino acids. The V end was cut by 0 bases, the J end by 2 bases, with 15 bases between. The CDR3 protein is CATSRDHSVALTDTQYF. In DNA, the CDR3 is TGTGCCACCAGCAGAGATCACTCGGTGGCCCTCACAGATACGCAGTATTTT.

In the case of this clonotype: Germline and junction disagree at one end, which may indicate a read error. The chain links TRBV15 to TRBJ1-1; 7 positions agree with TRBD1. This CDR3 has 16 residues. Germline V gives CDR1 LNHNV, CDR2 YYDKDF (reference sequence). In DNA, the CDR3 is TGTGCCAGCAGCTTAGAAGGGACAGCGCTGAACACTGAAGCTTTCTTT. This gives the protein CASSLEGTALNTEAFF.

This sequence joins TRBV15 and TRBJ2-1; D possibly corresponds to TRBD2 (6 bases). Germline lookup yields CDR1 LNHNV and CDR2 YYDKDF (reference sequence). V shed 1 base and J shed 4 bases, with 11 bases lying between them. There are 15 residues in the CDR3. CDR3 residues: CATSRGREVYNEQFF. As DNA, the CDR3 is TGTGCCACCAGCAGAGGAAGGGAGGTATACAATGAGCAGTTCTTC.

The V call is TRBV6-6, the J call TRBJ2-7, with D tentatively TRBD1 or TRBD2 (6 bases each). The V and J ends lost 6 bases and 3 bases respectively, with 21 bases between them. The CDR3 covers 16 residues. Germline assignment: CDR1 MNHNY and CDR2 SVGAGI (reference sequence). CDR3 residues: CASSHGGDRTIYEQYF. CDR3 nucleotide sequence: TGTGCCAGCAGCCACGGTGGCGACAGGACTATCTACGAGCAGTACTTC.

The genes are TRBV7-8 and TRBJ1-4; D remains ambiguous. Trimming took off 7 bases at V and 0 bases at J, with 9 bases between the two ends. This CDR3 comprises 14 residues. The germline gives CDR1 SGHVS, CDR2 FQNEAQ. CDR3 DNA sequence: TGTGCCAGCACCAGACGGGCAACTAATGAAAAACTGTTTTTT. Its translation is CASTRRATNEKLFF. Filled out from reference TRBV7-8 and TRBJ1-4, the complete variable domain reads GAGVSQSPRYKVAKRGQDVALRCDPISGHVSLFWYQQALGQGPEFLTYFQNEAQLDKSGLPSDRFFAERPEGSVSTLKIQRTQQEDSAVYLCASTRRATNEKLFFGSGTQLSVL.

There are a few counts of this clonotype. The V and J genes are TRBV30 and TRBJ1-1; D is uncertain. This CDR3 comprises 15 residues. The V and J ends lost 1 base and 1 base respectively, with 13 bases between them. Germline V gene lookup returns CDR1 GTSNPN and CDR2 SVGIG (reference sequence). The DNA of the CDR3 is TGTGCCTGGAGTGAGGGTACCCCCTGGAACACTGAAGCTTTCTTT. Translation gives CAWSEGTPWNTEAFF.

This chain connects TRBV12-3 or TRBV12-4 to TRBJ1-2, with 7 bases aligning to TRBD1. The CDR3 spans 14 residues. J gave up 4 bases and V 4 bases, and 6 bases lay outside the gene matches. The CDR3 coding sequence is TGTGCCAGCAGTTATACAGGGGTAGGCTATGGCTACACCTTC. Its protein is CASSYTGVGYGYTF.

The V call is TRBV7-2, the J call TRBJ1-1, with a weak D call TRBD2 (7 bases). The J call may be mistaken, given a closer DNA end match to TRBJ2-3. The CDR3 consists of 14 residues. Germline V CDR1 and CDR2: SGHTA, FQGNSA. The CDR3 coding sequence is TGTGCCAGCAGCGAGGGTCAGGGAGGGGGTACGCAGTATTTT. Protein: CASSEGQGGGTQYF.

The sample holds a few counts of this clonotype. The rearrangement joins TRBV2 to TRBJ2-6; D may be TRBD2 (6 bases). The germline gives CDR1 SNHLY, CDR2 FYNNEI. V lost 2 bases to trimming and J lost 3 bases, with 14 bases between them. This CDR3 is 17 amino acids long. The CDR3 region is CASSEKGRGYGANVLTF. In DNA, the CDR3 is TGTGCCAGCAGTGAAAAGGGCCGGGGGTATGGGGCCAACGTCCTGACTTTC.

A few counts support this clonotype. This chain links TRBV20-1 with TRBJ1-2, with a weak D call TRBD1 (6 bases). The germline V gene has CDR1 DFQATT and CDR2 SNEGSKA (reference sequence). With 4 bases removed from V and 7 bases from J, the gap between germline ends came to 16 bases. The CDR3 consists of 13 residues. DNA of the CDR3: TGCAGTGCTAAATGGGGGGGCAAGGGTGGCTACACCTTC. As protein: CSAKWGGKGGYTF.

V usage is TRBV14 and J usage is TRBJ2-2; 9 bases map to TRBD1. The CDR3 runs 22 residues. CDR1 SGHDN and CDR2 FVKESK come from the germline V gene. The J segment lost 1 base and the V segment lost 0 bases, leaving 18 bases of the junction unmatched. In DNA, the CDR3 is TGTGCCAGCAGCCAAGAGGGACAGGGAAGTCTTGGTCCTCTAAAGAACACCGGGGAGCTGTTTTTT. Translated: CASSQEGQGSLGPLKNTGELFF.

This clonotype was seen many times. This chain joins TRBV10-3 and TRBJ1-1, with 9 bases that match TRBD1. Germline V gene lookup returns CDR1 ENHRY and CDR2 SYGVKD. The ends lost 2 bases at V and 6 bases at J; junction bases unmatched: 7. This CDR3 spans 15 amino acids. As DNA, the CDR3 is TGTGCCATCAGTGAGACAGGGACAGGGTTCCCTGAAGCTTTCTTT. Translating gives CAISETGTGFPEAFF.

This clonotype was recorded a few times. The chain couples TRBV20-1 to TRBJ2-5, with 8 bases matching TRBD2. V was clipped by 5 bases and J by 2 bases; unmatched bases: 4. The CDR3 runs 13 residues. Germline-derived CDR1 and CDR2 are DFQATT and SNEGSKA (reference sequence). The CDR3, as DNA: TGCAGTGCTCGGGGGGGTTTTCAAGAGACCCAGTACTTC. It translates to CSARGGFQETQYF.

The chain employs TRBV20-1 and TRBJ2-1; D uncertain. The CDR3 contains 15 residues. Germline lookup yields CDR1 DFQATT and CDR2 SNEGSKA (reference sequence). V lost 6 bases and J lost 5, with 20 bases in between. Here the CDR3 DNA reads TGCAGTGCCACAAGCCCATTTCGGGTCGACAATGAGCAGTTCTTC. Its translation: CSATSPFRVDNEQFF.

The chain couples TRBV6-2 or TRBV6-3 to TRBJ1-1; 8 bases align to TRBD1. The CDR3 is made up of 16 amino acids. J gave up 0 bases and V 4 bases, and 7 bases lay outside the gene matches. Germline CDR1 is MNHEY and CDR2 is SVGEGT. The CDR3 reads CASSLVTGDMNTEAFF. The CDR3 region has the DNA TGTGCCAGCAGTTTAGTGACAGGGGACATGAACACTGAAGCTTTCTTT.

This chain links TRBV28 with TRBJ2-3; maybe TRBD1 (6 bases). Trimming removed 6 bases at V and 0 bases at J, with 13 bases between. The germline V gene has CDR1 MDHEN and CDR2 SYDVKM. The CDR3 extends over 15 amino acids. DNA for the CDR3: TGTGCCAGCAGAGTGGGACATCCTAGCACAGATACGCAGTATTTT. Its protein is CASRVGHPSTDTQYF.